The source of this TCR beta chain is a study of blood T cell repertoires in COVID-19. Study-wide background: From the United States, Italy and Spain came samples of acute and convalescent COVID-19.

As handled by the study authors: From reference gene primer amplification, estimates of nucleated cell counts were derived. The protocol was immunoSEQ multiplex PCR, while the TCRdb copy is restricted to in-frame clones and leaves out a portion. V, J and clone size were drawn from that table, and D and trimming were deduced from the DNA. Of tens of thousands of clones in the sample, over 75% were seen once. Germline CDR1 LGHNA, CDR2 YSLEER. The CDR3 totals 14 residues. Trimming shortened V by 8 bases and J by 5 bases, and 18 bases separated the two germline ends. This clone has a single count. The chain couples TRBV4-3 to TRBJ2-5; D unclear. The sequence derives from a human donor in a cohort sampled during active COVID-19. The sequenced sample was peripheral blood. In DNA, the CDR3 is TGCGCCAGCGCCCGACAAATTATGGGTGAGACCCAGTACTTC. Its translation: CASARQIMGETQYF.